The 32 T cell receptor beta chains below were found in one sample sequenced in a study of T cell responses to AZD1222 COVID-19 vaccine. The assay was immunoSEQ multiplex PCR, and TCRdb's table has in-frame clones only and misses some. The data contain 150,000 or so clones, 90% to 95% of them singletons. The sequencing here drew on peripheral blood, taken on day 0 of AZD1222 vaccination. The receptors originated from an adult in good health.

The V and J genes are TRBV19 and TRBJ1-1; D perhaps matches TRBD1 (5 bases). V dropped 1 base and J dropped 8 bases, with 11 bases sitting between them. The CDR3 loop spans 13 amino acids. CDR1 and CDR2 from the germline V gene are LNHDA and SQIVND (reference sequence). CDR3 region: CASSIALTAEAFF. The CDR3, as DNA: TGTGCCAGTAGTATAGCCTTGACAGCGGAAGCTTTCTTT. Using reference TRBV19 and TRBJ1-1 for the parts outside the CDR3, the full variable domain is DGGITQSPKYLFRKEGQNVTLSCEQNLNHDAMYWYRQDPGQGLRLIYYSQIVNDFQKGDIAEGYSVSREKKESFPLTVTSAQKNPTAFYLCASSIALTAEAFFGQGTRLTVV.

The CDR3 DNA sequence: TGTGCCAGCAGTTCCTCCTCAGGGGAAAAGAACTATGGCTACACCTTC. Translated: CASSSSSGEKNYGYTF. The rearrangement uses TRBV27 and TRBJ1-2; the D gene is possibly TRBD1 (6 bases). CDR1 and CDR2 (germline): MNHEY, SMNVEV (reference sequence). Trimming shortened V by 4 bases and J by 2 bases, and 17 bases separated the two germline ends. The CDR3 has 16 amino acids.

In nucleotides, the CDR3 is TGTGCCTGGAGCCAGGGGGACCATCAGCCCCAGCATTTT. This encodes CAWSQGDHQPQHF. The V call is TRBV30, the J call TRBJ1-5; 7 bases are a match to TRBD1. Germline lookup yields CDR1 GTSNPN and CDR2 SVGIG (reference sequence). This CDR3 contains 13 residues. V gave up 3 bases and J gave up 5 bases; unmatched junction bases: 4.

The chain couples TRBV6-4 to TRBJ2-6; D call uncertain. The V and J ends lost 3 bases and 0 bases respectively, with 6 bases between them. The CDR3 is 15 residues long. Germline V gene sequence: CDR1 MRHNA, CDR2 SNTAGT. The CDR3 region has the DNA TGTGCCAGCAGTGAAAAGAACTCTGGGGCCAACGTCCTGACTTTC. Residues: CASSEKNSGANVLTF.

The J gene is TRBJ2-7, the V gene TRBV2; tentative D call: TRBD1 (6 bases). Per the germline V gene, CDR1 is SNHLY and CDR2 is FYNNEI. V lost 8 bases, J lost 7 bases, and 18 bases lay in between. The CDR3 is made up of 13 amino acids. This CDR3 reads CASDPLGAGEQYF. The DNA of the CDR3 is TGTGCCAGCGACCCCTTGGGGGCTGGGGAGCAGTACTTC.

The rearrangement uses TRBV6-4 and TRBJ2-7; D remains ambiguous. From germline, CDR1 is MRHNA and CDR2 SNTAGT. The CDR3 length is 10 residues. Trimming stripped 4 bases from V and 6 bases from J, with 4 bases between. The CDR3, as DNA: TGTGCCAGCAGTGGGGTCGAGCAGTACTTC. Protein: CASSGVEQYF.

The rearrangement links TRBV5-4 to TRBJ2-3; 8 bases align to TRBD1. The V gene's germline CDR1 is SGHNT and CDR2 YYREEE (reference sequence). The V gene end was trimmed by 1 base and the J gene end by 3 bases; junction bases not matched to a gene: 7. The CDR3 contains 16 residues. The CDR3 spells CASSLTQGAFTDTQYF. The DNA for the CDR3 is TGTGCCAGCAGCTTGACCCAGGGGGCATTTACAGATACGCAGTATTTT.

The CDR3 coding sequence is TGTGCCAGCAGTCCCTCTGGACTAGCGGGAGGGTTGGAGACCCAGTACTTC. Its protein product is CASSPSGLAGGLETQYF. V and J are TRBV28 and TRBJ2-5, with 15 bases that match TRBD2. Germline loops: CDR1 MDHEN, CDR2 SYDVKM. The CDR3 spans 17 residues. Trimming removed 5 bases from V and 5 bases from J; junction bases left unmatched: 9.

This clone showed up just once. The chain employs TRBV4-3 and TRBJ1-3; D gene uncertain. V lost 4 bases, J lost 0 bases, and 4 bases lay in between. Germline values: CDR1 LGHNA, CDR2 YSLEER. The CDR3 length is 13 residues. CDR3 DNA sequence: TGCGCCAGCAGCCTCCGCTCTGGAAACACCATATATTTT. It encodes CASSLRSGNTIYF.

This sequence joins TRBV9 and TRBJ1-2; no definite D call. Between the trimmed V and J ends, which lost 3 bases and 2 bases, there was a span of 11 bases. In germline, CDR1 is SGDLS, CDR2 YYNGEE. The CDR3 runs to 14 residues. DNA for the CDR3: TGTGCCAGCAGCGCCACTTACTCCAACTATGGCTACACCTTC. It yields the protein CASSATYSNYGYTF.

The chain carries TRBV5-1 and TRBJ2-3; TRBD2 matches 7 bases. Per germline, CDR1 SGHRS and CDR2 YFSETQ. The ends lost 7 bases at V and 3 bases at J; junction bases unmatched: 20. The CDR3 runs to 18 residues. CDR3 sequence reads: CASLATTAGPTGTDTQYF. The CDR3 DNA is TGCGCCAGCTTGGCGACAACAGCGGGGCCTACGGGAACAGATACGCAGTATTTT.

This chain joins TRBV7-2 and TRBJ2-1, with D tentatively TRBD2 (5 bases). Germline V lookup: CDR1 SGHTA, CDR2 FQGNSA. The CDR3 length is 13 residues. V was cut by 1 base and J by 7 bases, with 8 bases left in between. CDR3 amino acids: CASSLDPGNEQFF. CDR3 coding DNA: TGTGCCAGCAGCTTAGACCCGGGGAATGAGCAGTTCTTC.

The rearrangement links TRBV4-3 to TRBJ2-1; maybe TRBD1 (6 bases). CDR1 is LGHNA, CDR2 YSLEER, per germline. The V end was cut by 0 bases, the J end by 6 bases, with 9 bases between. This CDR3 contains 14 residues. The CDR3 is CASSQDFRGNEQFF. The CDR3 region has the DNA TGCGCCAGCAGCCAAGATTTCAGGGGCAATGAGCAGTTCTTC.

The gene calls are TRBV5-4 and TRBJ1-1; weak D call: TRBD1 (5 bases). Germline lookup yields CDR1 SGHNT and CDR2 YYREEE (reference sequence). V was clipped by 3 bases and J by 4 bases, with 13 bases between them. The CDR3 loop spans 14 amino acids. The CDR3 reads CASSWDGEGTEAFF. DNA for the CDR3: TGTGCCAGCAGCTGGGACGGAGAAGGCACTGAAGCTTTCTTT.

This clone has a single count. The V and J genes are TRBV9 and TRBJ2-7, with a tentative D call TRBD2 (5 bases). The CDR3 is 16 amino acids. Germline V lookup: CDR1 SGDLS, CDR2 YYNGEE. V was pared by 0 bases and J by 0 bases, with 13 bases between. The chain's CDR3 is CASSVDVTGSSYEQYF. The DNA for the CDR3 is TGTGCCAGCAGCGTAGATGTGACGGGGAGCTCCTACGAGCAGTACTTC.

This chain connects TRBV28 to TRBJ2-7; TRBD1 matches at 7 bases. The CDR3 runs to 16 residues. V was pared by 5 bases and J by 1 base, with 11 bases of the junction left unmatched. The V gene's germline CDR1 is MDHEN and CDR2 SYDVKM. CDR3 bases: TGTGCCAGCAGTGTACACATCGGGACAGTATCCTACGAGCAGTACTTC. Translating gives CASSVHIGTVSYEQYF.

This sequence joins TRBV28 and TRBJ2-7; unclear D gene. CDR3 length: 10 residues. CDR1 is MDHEN, CDR2 SYDVKM, per germline. Trimming pared 6 bases from V and 3 bases from J, leaving 3 bases between. The CDR3 sequence is CASSYYEQYF. The CDR3 DNA is TGTGCCAGCAGCTACTACGAGCAGTACTTC.

The rearrangement links TRBV5-1 to TRBJ2-7, with 10 nucleotides matching TRBD1. Unmatched junction bases numbered 13, after V lost 4 bases and J lost 0 bases. The CDR3 is 18 amino acids. CDR1 is SGHRS, CDR2 YFSETQ, per germline. The CDR3 DNA follows: TGCGCCAGCAGCGGAGGACAGGGGGGCTTATCTTTCTCCTACGAGCAGTACTTC. The encoded protein is CASSGGQGGLSFSYEQYF.

This chain links TRBV7-9 with TRBJ1-4; TRBD1 aligns across 7 bases. Germline lookup yields CDR1 SEHNR and CDR2 FQNEAQ (reference sequence). Trimming removed 2 bases from V and 7 bases from J; junction bases left unmatched: 7. The CDR3 runs 15 residues. The CDR3 sequence is CASSLRGRQGEKLFF. For the CDR3, the DNA is TGTGCCAGCAGCTTAAGGGGGCGACAAGGTGAAAAACTGTTTTTT.

This chain joins TRBV28 and TRBJ2-7, with a weak D call TRBD2 (7 bases). V lost 7 bases and J lost 2, with 15 bases in between. This CDR3 comprises 14 residues. CDR1 and CDR2 (germline): MDHEN, SYDVKM. As DNA, the CDR3 is TGTGCCAGCATGGGGGCGGGAGAGACCTACGAGCAGTACTTC. This codes for CASMGAGETYEQYF.

V gene TRBV7-3 combines with J gene TRBJ2-3; D is possibly TRBD1 or TRBD2 (6 bases each). The CDR3 totals 14 residues. Trimming removed 2 bases at V and 2 bases at J, with 8 bases between. Germline V CDR1 and CDR2: SGHTA, FQGTGA. The CDR3 spells CASSLGGPTDTQYF. The CDR3, as DNA: TGTGCCAGCAGCTTAGGGGGGCCCACAGATACGCAGTATTTT.

The count of this clone is one. The rearrangement joins TRBV9 to TRBJ2-1; D remains unclear. CDR3 length equals 14 residues. The germline V gene has CDR1 SGDLS and CDR2 YYNGEE. Trimming stripped 0 bases from V and 6 bases from J, with 10 bases between. This chain's CDR3 is CASSVALTLNEQFF. Here the CDR3 DNA reads TGTGCCAGCAGCGTAGCCCTGACCCTCAATGAGCAGTTCTTC.

The V gene is TRBV10-2, the J gene TRBJ2-1; the match to TRBD2 covers 13 bases. CDR1 and CDR2 (germline): WSHSY, SAAADI. V lost 6 bases to trimming and J lost 0 bases; unmatched junction nucleotides: 5. The CDR3 contains 17 residues. The CDR3 is CASRLAGGPSSYNEQFF. The CDR3 DNA sequence: TGCGCCAGCAGACTAGCGGGAGGGCCAAGCTCCTACAATGAGCAGTTCTTC.

J is TRBJ2-4 and V is TRBV5-1, with D unresolved. From germline, CDR1 is SGHRS and CDR2 YFSETQ. V was clipped by 5 bases and J by 9 bases, with 18 bases between them. CDR3 length: 14 residues. The CDR3 nucleotides are TGCGCCAGCAGGGGTAGTGTCCTAACGGGCATTCAGTACTTC. Translated: CASRGSVLTGIQYF.

This clone was recorded only once. V and J are TRBV18 and TRBJ1-2; 7 bases align to TRBD1. The CDR3 sequence is 14 residues long. V was pared by 5 bases and J by 7 bases, with 10 bases of the junction left unmatched. Germline V gene lookup returns CDR1 KGHSH and CDR2 LQKENI. CDR3 protein: CASSARQGSGGYTF. CDR3 bases: TGTGCCAGCTCAGCCAGACAGGGCTCCGGTGGCTACACCTTC.

J is TRBJ1-1 and V is TRBV19, with D perhaps matching TRBD1 (6 bases). Trimming cost V 6 bases and J 3 bases, with 20 bases left between them. The germline V gene encodes CDR1 LNHDA and CDR2 SQIVND (reference sequence). The length of the CDR3 is 16 residues. For the CDR3, the DNA is TGTGCCAGTAGCCCCGTGGGGGGGCGTGCACACACTGAAGCTTTCTTT. Its protein is CASSPVGGRAHTEAFF.

The rearrangement links TRBV6-5 to TRBJ2-7, with 11 bases that match TRBD2. This CDR3 region has 15 residues. Germline-derived CDR1 and CDR2 are MNHEY and SVGAGI. Germline trimming cut 6 bases from V and 2 bases from J; bases unmatched to any gene: 6. This CDR3 is CASRDLAGGPYEQYF. CDR3 coding DNA: TGTGCCAGCAGAGACCTAGCGGGAGGTCCCTACGAGCAGTACTTC.

The chain employs TRBV24-1 and TRBJ2-5; 7 nucleotides match TRBD1. V was pared by 4 bases and J by 5 bases, with 9 bases of the junction left unmatched. This CDR3 contains 15 residues. Germline CDR1 is KGHDR and CDR2 is SFDVKD. CDR3 amino acids: CATSDRGQPRETQYF. The CDR3 DNA reads as TGTGCCACCAGTGACCGGGGACAGCCACGGGAGACCCAGTACTTC.

J is TRBJ2-7 and V is TRBV24-1, with 13 bases matching TRBD2. Looked up from germline, CDR1 is KGHDR and CDR2 is SFDVKD. The V and J ends lost 0 bases and 5 bases, in that order; junction bases with no gene match: 18. The CDR3 covers 21 residues. The CDR3 DNA sequence: TGTGCCACCAGTGATTTGGGCAGCGGACTAGCGGGAGTTCGAGGCATCCACGAGCAGTACTTC. Its translation: CATSDLGSGLAGVRGIHEQYF.

The chain recombines TRBV7-2 with TRBJ1-5; D call uncertain. The V end was cut by 1 base, the J end by 7 bases, with 11 bases between. This CDR3 region has 14 residues. Germline V gene data show CDR1 as SGHTA and CDR2 as FQGNSA. This CDR3 reads CASSLVVSEQPQHF. The CDR3 DNA sequence: TGTGCCAGCAGCTTAGTGGTTTCGGAACAGCCCCAGCATTTT.

V usage is TRBV30 and J usage is TRBJ2-5; 8 nucleotides align to TRBD2. This CDR3 is 13 amino acids long. V shed 5 bases, J shed 1 base, and the junction held 3 bases outside the gene matches. Germline V gives CDR1 GTSNPN, CDR2 SVGIG (reference sequence). The CDR3 loop reads CAWGGLAQETQYF. The CDR3 DNA follows: TGTGCCTGGGGCGGACTAGCCCAAGAGACCCAGTACTTC.

This sequence joins TRBV6-2 or TRBV6-3 and TRBJ2-4; 15 bases fit TRBD2. This CDR3 region has 17 residues. The V and J ends lost 6 bases and 0 bases, in that order; junction bases with no gene match: 3. Germline CDR1 reads MNHEY; CDR2 reads SVGEGT. The CDR3 sequence: CASSGLAGGPAKNIQYF. The CDR3 DNA reads as TGTGCCAGCAGCGGACTAGCGGGAGGGCCAGCCAAAAACATTCAGTACTTC.